The clone carrying this T cell receptor (beta chain) was counted only a few times. Its specificity is unknown. Indicated treatment: oral pan-JAK inhibitor, 5-10 mg twice daily. The entry originates in a study of CD8+ T cells in alopecia areata. The CDR3 loop spans 14 amino acids. The ends were cut back, 5 bases at V and 5 bases at J, with 15 bases in the middle. The germline CDR1 and CDR2 sequences are SGHAT and FQNNGV. Sequencing templates came from extracted RNA that was reverse transcribed into cDNA. The data were produced by immunoSEQ multiplex PCR, yet TCRdb's version contains in-frame clones alone and is incomplete. Of 250,000 to 300,000 clones in the sample, roughly 64% are singletons; the top ten hold over 1.5%. Whole-study findings and limits: Scalp clonality and expanded CD8+ clones among the top 100 showed significant decreases with tofacitinib.

The V and J genes are TRBV11-2 and TRBJ1-1, with D maybe TRBD1 (5 bases). The sample here was CD4+ T cells sorted from blood, taken at week 24, from a patient treated with tofacitinib. The sequence was obtained from a human donor with alopecia areata. The CDR3 bases are TGTGCCAGCAGCCCCCGAAGGGGTCGGACTGAAGCTTTCTTT. This gives the protein CASSPRRGRTEAFF. The full variable domain, in which reference TRBV11-2 and TRBJ1-1 provide the parts outside the CDR3, is EAGVAQSPRYKIIEKRQSVAFWCNPISGHATLYWYQQILGQGPKLLIQFQNNGVVDDSQLPKDRFSAERLKGVDSTLKIQPAKLEDSAVYLCASSPRRGRTEAFFGQGTRLTVV.